This T cell receptor (beta chain) was captured by sequencing in a study of cytomegalovirus exposure and HLA in healthy donors (dated by TCRdb to 2017 to 2019). Turning to the overall study: According to an earlier analysis of 550 to 750 of the donors, about 180 million T cells yielded 90 million to 130 million unique TCR beta sequences and 250 to 350 Gb of sequence data. Donor age, sex, ethnicity and CMV serostatus were compiled alongside the repertoire data. The T cell repertoires of some 700 subjects were profiled by immunosequencing and related to cytomegalovirus serostatus. HLA typing included class I and class II loci at four-digit resolution. To study patterns of TCR occurrence, a later analysis re-analyzed previously published TCR beta repertoires from 700 or so donors and added high-resolution HLA genotyping. To decide whether each TCR beta V gene segment behaved as functional or pseudogenic, an earlier analysis of some 580 of the donors relied on high-throughput TCR beta sequencing. The study was designed to test whether signatures of past pathogen exposure could be identified by cataloging public T cell receptors. The genetic ancestry cluster associated with self-reported Caucasian donors included over 65% of the roughly 380 genotyped donors. Genome-wide SNP genotypes for about 60% of the roughly 700 donors were used in a later genetic analysis, which treated that subset as a discovery cohort. Approximately 330 gigabases of sequencing data and around 85 million unique TCR sequences made up an early release that covered under 750 HLA-typed donors. Typing coverage varied by locus: about 620-640 donors for A, B, C, DRB1 and DQB1; approximately 520 for DQA1; nearly 610 for DPA1; about 450 for DPB1. The later analysis used no new phenotypic data to find candidate immune exposures, relying instead on TCR beta sequences and their occurrence across donors. A handful of DR-DQ haplotypes were handled as single units for association and clustering because linkage in the cohort was strong. To predict cytomegalovirus infection status, the study brought together high-throughput TCR immunosequencing, statistical association of individual TCRs with disease status, and machine learning. All discovery cohort repertoires had been generated on a single sequencing platform. In addition to the first cohort of several hundred subjects, a separate validation cohort of 120 different subjects was used. Across some 400 genotyped donors of the cohort, an average of approximately 240,000 unique TCR beta nucleotide sequences per donor were sequenced, and approximately 17% of those sequences were non-productive.

With respect to this clone: No cognate antigen has been identified for it. No much larger clone exists at a distance of one base, and base qualities are not known.

From cysteine to phenylalanine, the CDR3 is 16 amino acids long. Just CDR3 DNA is preserved here, 48 bases in frame from base 1. For CDR1 and CDR2, the germline V gene lists SGHNT and YENEEA. Trimming costs V 0 bases and J 0 bases, and their ends lie 9 bases apart. The library was produced with the immunoSEQ multiplex PCR assay. The multiplex PCR relied on a mix of 60 forward primers for TCR Vbeta segments and 13 reverse primers for TCR Jbeta segments. The CDR3 region of rearranged TCR beta genes was amplified from genomic DNA with a multiplex PCR assay. The Illumina HiSeq System was used to sequence the amplified TCR beta libraries as 87-base-pair reads. The source study handled its data this way. In a later analysis, tens of millions of unique TCR beta chains were counted across the approximately 640 repertoires, and about 10 million of these chains were shared by at least two donors. Raw reads were error-corrected and collapsed into unique sequences with a nearest-neighbor algorithm that merged closely related sequences to remove PCR and sequencing errors. V, D and J gene segments were assigned by aligning CDR3 sequences to IMGT reference sequences. For a sequence to be retained, a match of at least six nucleotides to both a V gene segment and a J gene segment was required. A rearrangement counted as productive if the CDR3 had no stop codons and remained in frame with V and J, and every other rearrangement counted as non-productive. CDR3 was defined by IMGT convention, running from the second conserved V-encoded cysteine to the conserved J-encoded phenylalanine. Sequences without an unambiguous match to a single V gene segment were excluded from the earlier analysis of 450 to 650 of the donors. In an earlier analysis of a few hundred of the donors, a V segment was called functional when productive rearrangements were above 56.7%, and segregating when the standard deviation between donors exceeded 5%. To diagnose cytomegalovirus status from the catalog of TCR beta chain sequences, a statistical classification framework was built. V and J gene assignment, in a later analysis, came from comparing TCR nucleotide sequences with IMGT/GENE-DB human TR gene sequences. The TCRdist pipeline was used in a later analysis to assign CDR3 sequences and most-parsimonious VDJ recombination scenarios. A later analysis defined each TCR beta chain by its CDR3 amino acid sequence plus V-gene family, and excluded reads lacking a unique V-gene family. In a later analysis, 450 to 600 highly shared, low-generation-probability nucleotide sequences were removed to address suspected cross-contamination and a sequencing artifact. For each public chain, a later analysis derived a clonal expansion index from normalized ranks of inferred template counts within each repertoire. A later analysis computed generation probabilities with a VDJ recombination model fitted to out-of-frame rearrangements, and checked the results against IGoR. In a later analysis, TCR-TCR, TCR-HLA and TCR-CMV co-occurrence was scored with hypergeometric tests, and a repertoire-size bias correction was applied to TCR pairs. False discovery rates were estimated in a later analysis by permuting HLA or CMV assignments 20 times. In a later analysis, co-occurring TCRs were grouped using DBSCAN, with TCRdist sequence similarity added in when clustering inside HLA-allele-positive subsets. Co-occurrence clustering excluded repertoires with fewer than 30,000 or more than 120,000 public chains, plus five with anomalous nucleotide sharing. Here the immuneACCESS table is served through TCRdb, limited to in-frame sequences with V and J called. Missing clones are a known gap in these copies; in checked studies unresolved V genes cover under half, and the rest lacks a known reason. That table supplies the V and J calls and clone size; D and trimming were determined from the DNA. Recorded for this sample are some 130,000 clones; 65% to 75% of them occurred a single time. The ten largest clones represent roughly 6% of the sample.

The cohort was made up of 500 to 850 healthy bone marrow donors. At the time of sampling, all cohort members were nominally healthy, though unrecorded immune exposures were likely present. The donor tested CMV seropositive, placing the donor among the roughly 300 seropositive members of the cohort. Each donor provided a peripheral blood sample, and peripheral blood mononuclear cells were used for TCR beta sequencing. The Qiagen DNeasy Blood Extraction Kit was used to extract genomic DNA from the blood cell samples. General study outcomes and caveats: The classifier was reported to diagnose cytomegalovirus status with high specificity and sensitivity in both the original cohort and the validation cohort. When HLA alleles, especially DR and DQ, strongly co-occurred, attributing TCR associations to individual alleles was difficult. Linkage disequilibrium might explain the correlated functional status among segregating V segments, but an unknown experimental factor could not be ruled out. A later genetic analysis associated a missense DCLRE1C variant with V-gene and J-gene trimming of TCR beta chains, and an independent cohort replicated the association. While some public TCRs were present in many individuals, most TCR sequences turned up only very rarely across donors. In a later analysis, HLA-associated TCR beta chains showed more clonal expansion and lower generation probabilities than non-associated chains that were equally common. According to a later genetic analysis, donors in an Asian-associated ancestry cluster had fewer N-insertions in productive TCRs than the roughly 670-donor mean. A total of 164 TCR beta chains were listed by the study as associated with cytomegalovirus. Only TCR beta chains were sequenced in this cohort, and the absence of alpha or paired-chain data limited detectable features. In an earlier analysis of fewer than 700 of the donors, most TCR beta V segments appeared in productive rearrangements about 87% or about 30% of the time, broadly matching IMGT annotations. In vitro tests confirmed that a few of the cytomegalovirus-associated TCR beta chains recognize cytomegalovirus antigens. A later analysis found that most CMV-associated TCR beta chains appeared HLA-restricted, with HLA associations seemingly driven largely by CMV exposure. Some IMGT-functional V segments, including TRBV6-2 and TRBV6-3, could not be distinguished by the 87-base-pair reads and were therefore excluded. The only immune exposure information available for the cohort was CMV serostatus. Several of the top co-occurrence clusters appeared to be linked to parvovirus B19, influenza, CMV and Epstein-Barr virus, according to a later analysis. A cluster of highly shared sequence variants was judged likely to represent a technical artifact of the sequencing pipeline. A further reported finding was that TCR beta sequences accurately predicted the HLA-A and HLA-B alleles for most subjects in the first cohort. The earlier analysis of a few hundred of the donors excluded some 15 rarely observed V segments, including chromosome 9 orphons, because counts were too low. In a later analysis, TCR association rates were found to vary across HLA loci, with the most associated TCRs seen for DRB1 alleles and the fewest for HLA-C alleles. According to the authors, the approach could potentially be generalized to other disease states and immunological phenotypes. At a false discovery rate of 0.05, a later analysis linked approximately 18,000 TCR beta sequences to specific HLA alleles. Because HLA typing was missing for some donors at each locus, association tests included only the typed subset. Sequencing depth was assumed to be roughly uniform across donors in the presence/absence analyses, though that assumption may not hold.

Sequencing was carried out using PBMCs. The rearrangement combines TRBV11-3 with TRBJ1-3; no confident D gene assignment can be made. The TCR originated in a woman aged 45 to 65 in good health and CMV-seropositive. The sequence in DNA is TGTGCCAGCAGCTTAGATAGCGGCCGCTCTGGAAACACCATATATTTT. Translated, this is CASSLDSGRSGNTIYF.